This T cell receptor beta chain was found in a study of blood T cell repertoires in COVID-19. For the study at large: The United States, Italy and Spain supplied acute and convalescent COVID-19 samples. In each case, the material was cDNA or gDNA derived from T cells, B-cell-depleted T cells, or PBMCs.

The method was immunoSEQ multiplex PCR; TCRdb's version includes in-frame clones alone and lacks a portion of them. The repertoire holds about 400,000 clones, with 86% as singletons. Seattle-derived patients entered the study during active infection and were followed longitudinally. The J segment lost 7 bases and the V segment lost 6 bases, leaving 10 bases of the junction unmatched. CDR1 and CDR2 (germline): ENHRY, SYGVKD. The CDR3 runs 16 residues. This clone has a handful of counts. The TCR was taken from a woman aged 60 to 75 with COVID-19, enrolled during active disease. This chain links TRBV10-3 with TRBJ2-1, with 12 bases matching TRBD1. Sequences were obtained from peripheral blood. CDR3 protein: CAIRPPQGQGANEQFF. CDR3 nucleotides: TGTGCCATCAGGCCCCCACAGGGACAGGGGGCAAATGAGCAGTTCTTC.